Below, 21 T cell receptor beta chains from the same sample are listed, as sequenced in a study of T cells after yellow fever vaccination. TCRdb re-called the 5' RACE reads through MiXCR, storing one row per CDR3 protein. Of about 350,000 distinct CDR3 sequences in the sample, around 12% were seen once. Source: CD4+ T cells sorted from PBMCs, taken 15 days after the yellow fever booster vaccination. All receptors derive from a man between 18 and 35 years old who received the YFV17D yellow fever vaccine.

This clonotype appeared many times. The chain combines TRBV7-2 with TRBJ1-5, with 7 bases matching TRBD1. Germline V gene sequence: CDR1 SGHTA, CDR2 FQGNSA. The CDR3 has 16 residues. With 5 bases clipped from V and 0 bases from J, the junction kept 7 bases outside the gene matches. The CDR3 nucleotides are TGTGCCAGCAGCCCAGGGACAGCGTATAGCAATCAGCCCCAGCATTTT. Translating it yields CASSPGTAYSNQPQHF.

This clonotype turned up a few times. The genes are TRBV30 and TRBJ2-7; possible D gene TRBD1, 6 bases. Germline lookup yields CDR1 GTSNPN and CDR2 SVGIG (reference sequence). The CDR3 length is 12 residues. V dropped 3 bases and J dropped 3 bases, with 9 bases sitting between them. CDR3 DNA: TGTGCCTGGAGCAGGGGTAGCTACGAGCAGTACTTC. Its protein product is CAWSRGSYEQYF.

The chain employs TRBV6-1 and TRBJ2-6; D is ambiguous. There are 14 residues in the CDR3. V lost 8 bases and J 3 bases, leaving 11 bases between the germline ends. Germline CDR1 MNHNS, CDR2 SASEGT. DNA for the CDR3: TGTGCCAGCGAAAGTGGTGATGGGGCCAACGTCCTGACTTTC. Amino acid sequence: CASESGDGANVLTF.

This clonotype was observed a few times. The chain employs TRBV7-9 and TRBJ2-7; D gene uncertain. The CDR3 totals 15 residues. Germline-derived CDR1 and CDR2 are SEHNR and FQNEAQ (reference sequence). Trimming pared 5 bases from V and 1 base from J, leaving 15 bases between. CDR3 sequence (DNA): TGTGCCAGCAGCACCCCCGGGCCGAGATCCTACGAGCAGTACTTC. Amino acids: CASSTPGPRSYEQYF.

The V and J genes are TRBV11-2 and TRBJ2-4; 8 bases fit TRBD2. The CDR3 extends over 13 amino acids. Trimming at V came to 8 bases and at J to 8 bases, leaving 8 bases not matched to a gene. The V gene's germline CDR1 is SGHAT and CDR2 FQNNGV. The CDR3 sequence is CASSHGGGHIQYF. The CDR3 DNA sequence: TGTGCCAGCTCCCACGGGGGGGGACACATTCAGTACTTC. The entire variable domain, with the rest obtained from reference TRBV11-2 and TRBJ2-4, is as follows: EAGVAQSPRYKIIEKRQSVAFWCNPISGHATLYWYQQILGQGPKLLIQFQNNGVVDDSQLPKDRFSAERLKGVDSTLKIQPAKLEDSAVYLCASSHGGGHIQYFGAGTRLSVL.

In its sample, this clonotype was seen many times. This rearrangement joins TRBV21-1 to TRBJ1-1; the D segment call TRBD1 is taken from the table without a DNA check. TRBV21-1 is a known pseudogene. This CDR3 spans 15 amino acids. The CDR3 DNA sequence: TGTGCCCCCGGGGGCTGCCCCACCTTGAACACTGAAGCTTTCTTT. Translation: CAPGGCPTLNTEAFF.

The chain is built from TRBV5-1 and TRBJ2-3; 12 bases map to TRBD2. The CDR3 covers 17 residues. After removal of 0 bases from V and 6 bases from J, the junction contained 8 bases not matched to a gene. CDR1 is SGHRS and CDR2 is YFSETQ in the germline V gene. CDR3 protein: CASSLAALAGGPDTQYF. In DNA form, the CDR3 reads TGCGCCAGCAGCTTGGCCGCCCTAGCGGGGGGGCCGGATACGCAGTATTTT.

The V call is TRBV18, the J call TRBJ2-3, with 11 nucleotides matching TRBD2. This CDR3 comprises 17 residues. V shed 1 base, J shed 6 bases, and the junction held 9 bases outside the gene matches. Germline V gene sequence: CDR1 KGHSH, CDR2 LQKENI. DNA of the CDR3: TGTGCCAGCTCACCACTGCCCCTAGCGGGGGGACTGGATACGCAGTATTTT. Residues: CASSPLPLAGGLDTQYF.

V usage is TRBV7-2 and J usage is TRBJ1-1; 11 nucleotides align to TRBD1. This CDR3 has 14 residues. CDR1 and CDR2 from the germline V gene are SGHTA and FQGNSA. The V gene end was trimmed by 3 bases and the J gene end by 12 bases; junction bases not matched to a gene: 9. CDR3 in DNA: TGTGCCAGCAGCTTCCAACCGGGACAGGGGGATACTTTCTTT. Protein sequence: CASSFQPGQGDTFF. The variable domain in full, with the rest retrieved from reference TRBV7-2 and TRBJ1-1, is GAGVSQSPSNKVTEKGKDVELRCDPISGHTALYWYRQSLGQGLEFLIYFQGNSAPDKSGLPSDRFSAERTGGSVSTLTIQRTQQEDSAVYLCASSFQPGQGDTFFGQGTRLTVV.

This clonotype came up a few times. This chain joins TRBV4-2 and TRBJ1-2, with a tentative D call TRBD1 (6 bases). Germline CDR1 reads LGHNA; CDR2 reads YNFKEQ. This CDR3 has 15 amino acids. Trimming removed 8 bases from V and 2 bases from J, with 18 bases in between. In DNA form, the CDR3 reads TGTGCCAGCCACCGCGGGGGGGCCGCCAACTATGGCTACACCTTC. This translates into CASHRGGAANYGYTF.

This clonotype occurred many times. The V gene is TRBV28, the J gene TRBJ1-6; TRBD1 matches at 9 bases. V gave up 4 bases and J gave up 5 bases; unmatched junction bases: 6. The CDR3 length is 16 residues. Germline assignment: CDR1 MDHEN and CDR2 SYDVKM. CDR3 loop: CASSSPTGGNNSPLHF. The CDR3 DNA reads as TGTGCCAGCAGTTCCCCGACAGGGGGAAATAATTCACCCCTCCACTTT.

The CDR3 reads CASTSPGEADNQPQHF. CDR3 coding DNA: TGTGCCAGCACCTCGCCGGGGGAAGCAGACAATCAGCCCCAGCATTTT. The chain carries TRBV28 and TRBJ1-5; TRBD1 might be the D (5 bases). This CDR3 contains 16 residues. V was clipped by 7 bases and J by 3 bases, with 19 bases between them. The V gene's germline CDR1 is MDHEN and CDR2 SYDVKM.

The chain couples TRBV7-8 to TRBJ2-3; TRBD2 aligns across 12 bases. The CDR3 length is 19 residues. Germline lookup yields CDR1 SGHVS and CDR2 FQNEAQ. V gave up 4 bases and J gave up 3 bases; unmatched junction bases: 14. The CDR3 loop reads CASSSPSGGDSYTTDTQYF. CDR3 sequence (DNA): TGTGCCAGCAGCTCCCCTAGCGGGGGGGATTCCTACACAACAGATACGCAGTATTTT.

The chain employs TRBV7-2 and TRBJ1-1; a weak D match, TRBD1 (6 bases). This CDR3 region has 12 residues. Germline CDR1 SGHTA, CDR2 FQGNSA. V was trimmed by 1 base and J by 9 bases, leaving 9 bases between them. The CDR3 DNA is TGTGCCAGCAGCTTAGGTACAGGGAAAGCTTTCTTT. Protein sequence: CASSLGTGKAFF.

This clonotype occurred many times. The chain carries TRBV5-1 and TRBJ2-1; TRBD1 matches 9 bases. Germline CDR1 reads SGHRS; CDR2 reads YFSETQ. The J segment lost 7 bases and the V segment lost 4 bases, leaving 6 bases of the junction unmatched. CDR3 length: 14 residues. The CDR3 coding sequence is TGCGCCAGCAGCCCGGGACAGGGAGGGAATGAGCAGTTCTTC. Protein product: CASSPGQGGNEQFF.

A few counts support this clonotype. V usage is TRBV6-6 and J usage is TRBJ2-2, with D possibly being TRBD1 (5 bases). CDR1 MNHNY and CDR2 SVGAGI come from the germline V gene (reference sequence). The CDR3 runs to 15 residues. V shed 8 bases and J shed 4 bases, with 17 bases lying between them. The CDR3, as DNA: TGTGCCAGCCGACTTTCACGACAGAGCACCGGGGAGCTGTTTTTT. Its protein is CASRLSRQSTGELFF.

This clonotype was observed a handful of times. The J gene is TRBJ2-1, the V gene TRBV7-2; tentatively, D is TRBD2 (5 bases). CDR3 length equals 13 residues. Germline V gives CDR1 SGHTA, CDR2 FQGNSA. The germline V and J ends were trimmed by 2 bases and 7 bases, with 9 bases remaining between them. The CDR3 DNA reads TGTGCCAGCAGCTTACGGACTGTTAATGAGCAGTTCTTC. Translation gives CASSLRTVNEQFF.

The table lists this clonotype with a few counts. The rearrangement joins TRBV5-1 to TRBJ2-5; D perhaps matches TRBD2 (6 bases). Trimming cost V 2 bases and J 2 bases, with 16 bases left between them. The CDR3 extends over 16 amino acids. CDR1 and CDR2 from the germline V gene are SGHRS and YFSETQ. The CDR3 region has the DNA TGCGCCAGCAGCTTCGGCGGAGGAGGGACTCAAGAGACCCAGTACTTC. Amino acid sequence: CASSFGGGGTQETQYF.

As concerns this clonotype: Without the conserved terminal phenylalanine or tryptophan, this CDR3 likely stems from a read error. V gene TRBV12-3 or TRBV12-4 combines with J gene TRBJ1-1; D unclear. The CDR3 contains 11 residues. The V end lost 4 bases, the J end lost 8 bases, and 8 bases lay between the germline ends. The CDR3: CASSYRAEAFL. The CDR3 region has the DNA TGTGCCAGCAGTTACCGGGCGGAAGCTTTCCTT.

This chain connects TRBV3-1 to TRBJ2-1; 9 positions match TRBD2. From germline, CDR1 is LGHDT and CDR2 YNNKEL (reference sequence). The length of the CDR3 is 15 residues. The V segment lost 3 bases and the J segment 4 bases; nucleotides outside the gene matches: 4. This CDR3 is CASSQVAGDYNEQFF. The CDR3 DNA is TGTGCCAGCAGCCAGGTAGCGGGGGATTACAATGAGCAGTTCTTC.

CDR3 amino acids: CASSRQGMDTEAFF. CDR3 sequence (DNA): TGTGCCAGCAGTCGACAGGGAATGGACACTGAAGCTTTCTTT. V usage is TRBV2 and J usage is TRBJ1-1, with TRBD1 matching 7 bases. CDR1 SNHLY and CDR2 FYNNEI come from the germline V gene. Losses at the gene ends were 5 bases for V and 3 bases for J; bases not matched to a gene: 6. This CDR3 has 14 amino acids.